The 19 T cell receptor beta chains in this list originate from one sample, sequenced in a study of cytomegalovirus exposure and HLA in healthy donors listed by TCRdb under 2017. The method was the immunoSEQ multiplex PCR assay. A mixture of 60 forward primers for TCR Vbeta segments and 13 reverse primers for TCR Jbeta segments was used in the multiplex PCR. Sourced from immuneACCESS, this table was stored by TCRdb with only in-frame sequences that have V and J called. A share of the clones is absent; for the studies checked, an unresolved V gene accounts for under half, and the remainder has no known explanation. Here the sample has about 200,000 clones; more than 65% occur a single time. In total, the top ten clones hold 3.4% of the sample. The sample was PBMCs. Source of these receptors: a man aged 40-50 years in good health and CMV-seropositive.

Only a few counts were recorded for this clone. The V and J genes are TRBV10-3 and TRBJ2-1, with 8 bases aligning to TRBD1. The CDR3 totals 16 residues. Germline lookup yields CDR1 ENHRY and CDR2 SYGVKD. J gave up 6 bases and V 0 bases, and 7 bases lay outside the gene matches. The CDR3 bases are TGTGCCATCAGTGAGTCTTCTATGGACAGGGCCAATGAGCAGTTCTTC. Its translation is CAISESSMDRANEQFF.

The V gene is TRBV18, the J gene TRBJ1-1, with TRBD1 identical over 7 bases. CDR1 is KGHSH and CDR2 is LQKENI in the germline V gene. This CDR3 region has 14 residues. V lost 3 bases and J lost 11; bases outside the gene matches: 12. CDR3 sequence (DNA): TGTGCCAGCTCACCCTACCAAGGTGACAGGGACGCTTTCTTT. This codes for CASSPYQGDRDAFF.

The chain uses TRBV15 and TRBJ2-5; D is possibly TRBD2 (5 bases). The V gene's germline CDR1 is LNHNV and CDR2 YYDKDF (reference sequence). CDR3 length: 11 amino acids. Trimming pared 8 bases from V and 5 bases from J, leaving 9 bases between. Written as DNA, the CDR3 is TGTGCCACCGCGAGGGAGGAGACCCAGTACTTC. Residues: CATAREETQYF. Using reference TRBV15 and TRBJ2-5 for the parts outside the CDR3, the full variable domain is DAMVIQNPRYQVTQFGKPVTLSCSQTLNHNVMYWYQQKSSQAPKLLFHYYDKDFNNEADTPDNFQSRRPNTSFCFLDIRSPGLGDTAMYLCATAREETQYFGPGTRLLVL.

V is TRBV30 and J is TRBJ2-2; maybe TRBD2 (5 bases). The CDR3 length is 12 residues. Germline values: CDR1 GTSNPN, CDR2 SVGIG (reference sequence). V was trimmed by 3 bases and J by 6 bases, leaving 8 bases between them. The CDR3 DNA follows: TGTGCCTGGAGCCGGCGGGCCGGGGAGCTGTTTTTT. Translating gives CAWSRRAGELFF. Using reference TRBV30 and TRBJ2-2 for the parts outside the CDR3, the full variable domain is SQTIHQWPATLVQPVGSPLSLECTVEGTSNPNLYWYRQAAGRGLQLLFYSVGIGQISSEVPQNLSASRPQDRQFILSSKKLLLSDSGFYLCAWSRRAGELFFGEGSRLTVL.

The rearrangement links TRBV29-1 to TRBJ1-1, with a tentative D call TRBD1 (6 bases). The V gene's germline CDR1 is SQVTM and CDR2 ANQGSEA. Trimming took 4 bases from V and 6 from J, leaving 15 bases between them. The CDR3 sequence is 13 residues long. The CDR3 DNA follows: TGCAGCGTTGCTATGGGGGCTGGGGCTGAAGCTTTCTTT. Protein sequence: CSVAMGAGAEAFF.

In its sample, this clone was seen a few times. The chain employs TRBV4-1 and TRBJ1-4; 7 bases match TRBD1. Trimming cost V 2 bases and J 7 bases; bases outside gene matches: 7. CDR1 and CDR2 (germline): MGHRA, YSYEKL. The CDR3 covers 15 residues. As DNA, the CDR3 is TGCGCCAGCAGCCAACTACAGGGGCCTAGTGAAAAACTGTTTTTT. This translates into CASSQLQGPSEKLFF.

This clone has a single count. The CDR3 sequence is CASSDAEGFSYEQYF. As DNA, the CDR3 is TGTGCCAGCTCTGACGCGGAGGGCTTCTCCTACGAGCAGTACTTC. The gene calls are TRBV18 and TRBJ2-5; D perhaps matches TRBD2 (6 bases). The assigned J gene may be wrong: the sequence end matches TRBJ2-7 better. The CDR3 runs 15 residues. CDR1 KGHSH and CDR2 LQKENI come from the germline V gene.

V usage is TRBV6-4 and J usage is TRBJ2-2, with a possible D match to TRBD2 (5 bases). V was clipped by 4 bases and J by 1 base, with 7 bases between them. The CDR3 spans 14 residues. Germline CDR1 MRHNA, CDR2 SNTAGT. The chain's CDR3 is CASSVEENTGELFF. Written as DNA, the CDR3 is TGTGCCAGCAGTGTGGAGGAGAACACCGGGGAGCTGTTTTTT.

This sequence joins TRBV10-2 and TRBJ2-1; 8 bases are a match to TRBD2. The CDR3 contains 14 residues. Germline values: CDR1 WSHSY, CDR2 SAAADI. Trimming at V came to 8 bases and at J to 12 bases, leaving 15 bases not matched to a gene. In DNA form, the CDR3 reads TGCGCCAGCGTTGCGGGAGGTTTATACTCCGCGCAGTTCTTC. This encodes CASVAGGLYSAQFF.

The genes are TRBV18 and TRBJ1-6, with a weak D call TRBD1 (6 bases). The germline V and J ends were trimmed by 2 bases and 7 bases, with 12 bases remaining between them. The CDR3 sequence is 15 residues long. CDR1 is KGHSH and CDR2 is LQKENI in the germline V gene. This chain's CDR3 is CASSPLGGPNSPLHF. The CDR3 DNA sequence: TGTGCCAGCTCACCATTAGGGGGTCCCAATTCACCCCTCCACTTT.

This clone has just one count. This chain joins TRBV5-6 and TRBJ2-1; possibly TRBD2 for D (6 bases). The CDR3 spans 17 residues. Germline lookup yields CDR1 SGHDT and CDR2 YYEEEE. Trimming removed 0 bases from V and 4 bases from J, with 17 bases in between. The CDR3 nucleotides read TGTGCCAGCAGCTTGGTAAGGGACTCAAAGGTTTACAATGAGCAGTTCTTC. It translates to CASSLVRDSKVYNEQFF.

The genes are TRBV6-5 and TRBJ1-3, with D uncertain. The CDR3 totals 13 residues. V was cut by 7 bases and J by 4 bases, with 11 bases left in between. The germline gives CDR1 MNHEY, CDR2 SVGAGI. The CDR3 DNA is TGTGCCAGCAAGGGATCGGGGGGAAACACCATATATTTT. Protein: CASKGSGGNTIYF.

The count of this clone is one. The chain carries TRBV27 and TRBJ1-2; tentative D call: TRBD1 (6 bases). V was clipped by 1 base and J by 4 bases, with 13 bases between them. The germline CDR1 and CDR2 sequences are MNHEY and SMNVEV (reference sequence). The length of the CDR3 is 15 residues. CDR3 sequence reads: CASSLFPRGLYGYTF. The CDR3 bases are TGTGCCAGCAGTTTATTTCCCAGGGGCCTCTATGGCTACACCTTC.

The chain is built from TRBV25-1 and TRBJ2-3; 8 bases are shared with TRBD1. This CDR3 spans 17 amino acids. Germline V CDR1 and CDR2: MGHDK, SYGVNS. J gave up 1 base and V 4 bases, and 10 bases lay outside the gene matches. The CDR3 DNA is TGTGCCAGCAGTGGCCGACAGGGGTTAGTGGGCACAGATACGCAGTATTTT. Translating gives CASSGRQGLVGTDTQYF.

The chain has TRBV6-5 and TRBJ1-1, with a possible D match to TRBD1 (5 bases). V lost 6 bases and J lost 5, with 13 bases in between. CDR3 length: 13 residues. From germline, CDR1 is MNHEY and CDR2 SVGAGI. CDR3 region: CASSLTVGTEAFF. CDR3 sequence (DNA): TGTGCCAGCAGCCTGACAGTGGGGACTGAAGCTTTCTTT.

V is TRBV28 and J is TRBJ1-2, with TRBD1 matching 7 bases. The trim removed 5 bases at V and 7 bases at J, leaving 7 bases unmatched. From germline, CDR1 is MDHEN and CDR2 SYDVKM. CDR3 length equals 13 residues. CDR3 in amino acids: CASSPTGSFGYTF. The CDR3 DNA sequence: TGTGCCAGCAGTCCGACAGGGAGCTTTGGCTACACCTTC.

The rearrangement joins TRBV6-1 to TRBJ2-2, with D uncertain. V was clipped by 4 bases and J by 5 bases, with 14 bases between them. The CDR3 is 15 amino acids. Germline-derived CDR1 and CDR2 are MNHNS and SASEGT. This CDR3 is CASSVWAGVTGELFF. CDR3 nucleotides: TGTGCCAGCAGTGTCTGGGCAGGCGTTACCGGGGAGCTGTTTTTT.

The CDR3 here is CASSKARGTGRYEQYF. For the CDR3, the DNA is TGTGCCAGCAGCAAAGCGCGAGGGACAGGGAGATACGAGCAGTACTTC. This rearrangement joins TRBV21-1 to TRBJ2-7; the table calls TRBD1, which could not be checked here. TRBV21-1 is a pseudogene locus. The CDR3 loop spans 16 amino acids.

J is TRBJ1-5 and V is TRBV27; D may be TRBD1 (6 bases). The CDR3 is made up of 13 amino acids. Germline assignment: CDR1 MNHEY and CDR2 SMNVEV (reference sequence). V was pared by 5 bases and J by 7 bases, with 12 bases between. The CDR3 protein is CASSNRVNQPQHF. In DNA form, the CDR3 reads TGTGCCAGCAGTAACAGGGTAAACCAGCCCCAGCATTTT.